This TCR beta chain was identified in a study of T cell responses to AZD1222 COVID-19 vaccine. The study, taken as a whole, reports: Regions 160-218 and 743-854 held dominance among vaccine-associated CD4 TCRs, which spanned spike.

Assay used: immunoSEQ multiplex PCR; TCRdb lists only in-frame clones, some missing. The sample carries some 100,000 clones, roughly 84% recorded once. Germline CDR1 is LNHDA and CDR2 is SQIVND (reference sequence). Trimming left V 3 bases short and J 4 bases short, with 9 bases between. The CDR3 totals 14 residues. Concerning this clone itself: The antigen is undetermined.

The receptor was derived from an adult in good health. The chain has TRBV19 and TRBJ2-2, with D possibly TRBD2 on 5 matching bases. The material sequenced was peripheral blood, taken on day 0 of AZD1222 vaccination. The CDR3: CASSIKGATGELFF. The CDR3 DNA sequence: TGTGCCAGTAGTATCAAGGGAGCCACCGGGGAGCTGTTTTTT.